This TCR beta chain stems from a study of CD4 T cells in relation to SARS-CoV-2 and coronaviruses. Libraries were prepared by immunoSEQ multiplex PCR; TCRdb keeps only in-frame clonotypes and omits some of them. The sample consists of under 20,000 clones, about 80% of them appearing once. About this clone itself: Its antigen is not identified.

Before the COVID-19 pandemic, during about 2011-2019, CD4+ T cells were taken from unexposed donors. CD4+ T cells were isolated from the cells after about ten days of culture. As cell numbers allowed, unexposed-donor CD4+ T cells faced SARS-CoV-2 S/N and four cold-coronavirus spikes. Germline V gene sequence: CDR1 SQVTM, CDR2 ANQGSEA. V lost 3 bases, J lost 2 bases, and 6 bases stayed unmatched. This CDR3 comprises 15 residues. The sequenced sample consisted of CD4+ T cells from PBMCs, cultured in vitro. The chain combines TRBV29-1 with TRBJ2-3; 9 nucleotides line up with TRBD2. This TCR was recovered from a human donor in good health. The CDR3 reads CSVDPSGINTDTQYF. CDR3 bases: TGCAGCGTTGATCCTAGCGGGATAAACACAGATACGCAGTATTTT.